This TCR beta chain was captured by sequencing in a study of cytomegalovirus exposure and HLA in healthy donors (dated by TCRdb to about 2017). Regarding the complete study: In an earlier analysis of some 610 of the donors, around 300 Gb of sequence data and approximately 120 million unique TCR beta sequences from roughly 180 million T cells were reported. An early release covering some 640 HLA-typed donors comprised approximately 300 gigabases of sequencing data and approximately 80 million unique TCR sequences. Of the roughly 400 genotyped donors, more than 75% were placed in the genetic ancestry cluster associated with self-reported Caucasian donors. The study was designed to test whether signatures of past pathogen exposure could be identified by cataloging public T cell receptors. The T cell repertoires of under 750 subjects were profiled by immunosequencing and related to cytomegalovirus serostatus. In addition to the first cohort of 666 subjects, a separate validation cohort of 130 or so different subjects was used. High-throughput TCR immunosequencing, statistical association of individual TCRs with disease status, and machine learning were combined to predict cytomegalovirus infection status. In a later analysis, previously published TCR beta repertoires from about 640 donors were re-analyzed and high-resolution HLA genotyping was added so that TCR occurrence patterns could be studied. Rather than using new phenotypic data, the later analysis identified candidate immune exposures from TCR beta sequences and from how often those sequences occurred across donors. To decide whether each TCR beta V gene segment behaved as functional or pseudogenic, an earlier analysis of fewer than 750 of the donors relied on high-throughput TCR beta sequencing. Donor age, sex, ethnicity and CMV serostatus were collected together with the repertoire data. In a later genetic analysis, genome-wide SNP genotypes for about 60% of the 666 donors were used, and that subset was treated as a discovery cohort. All discovery cohort repertoires had been generated on a single sequencing platform. HLA typing covered class I and class II loci at four-digit resolution. The number of donors typed differed by locus, with about 629-630 for A, B, C, DRB1 and DQB1, about 500 for DQA1, 600 to 610 for DPA1, and 472 for DPB1. A few DR-DQ haplotypes were treated as single units for association and clustering because of strong linkage in the cohort. On average, about 240,000 unique TCR beta nucleotide sequences were sequenced per donor among about 400 genotyped donors of the cohort, with roughly 18% of those sequences being non-productive. The full study reports these points: While some public TCRs were present in many individuals, most TCR sequences turned up only very rarely across donors. In an earlier analysis of 587 of the donors, most TCR beta V segments appeared in productive rearrangements about 87% or about 30% of the time, broadly matching IMGT annotations. This cohort had only TCR beta chains sequenced, and the lack of alpha or paired-chain data limited which features could be detected. A later genetic analysis associated a missense DCLRE1C variant with V-gene and J-gene trimming of TCR beta chains, and an independent cohort replicated the association. A total of roughly 160 TCR beta chains were listed by the study as associated with cytomegalovirus. Several of the top co-occurrence clusters appeared to be linked to parvovirus B19, influenza, CMV and Epstein-Barr virus, according to a later analysis. A later analysis found that TCR association rates varied across HLA loci, with DRB1 alleles showing the most associated TCRs and HLA-C alleles the fewest. Some IMGT-functional V segments, including TRBV6-2 and TRBV6-3, could not be told apart with the 87-base-pair reads, so those segments were excluded. A few of the identified cytomegalovirus-associated TCR beta chains were confirmed in vitro to be specific for cytomegalovirus antigens. Linkage disequilibrium might explain the correlated functional status among segregating V segments, but an unknown experimental factor could not be excluded. A group of highly shared sequence variants was considered likely to be a technical artifact of the sequencing pipeline. Roughly uniform sequencing depth across donors was assumed in presence/absence analyses, although this assumption may not hold. A further reported finding was that TCR beta sequences accurately predicted the HLA-A and HLA-B alleles for most subjects in the first cohort. In a later analysis, most CMV-associated TCR beta chains were found to appear HLA-restricted, with HLA associations seemingly driven largely by CMV exposure. It was suggested by the authors that the approach could potentially be generalized to other disease states and immunological phenotypes. In a later genetic analysis, fewer N-insertions in productive TCRs were reported among donors in an Asian-associated ancestry cluster than the approximately 670-donor mean. A later analysis found that HLA-associated TCR beta chains were more clonally expanded and had lower generation probabilities than equally common non-associated chains. A later analysis associated 16,951 TCR beta sequences with specific HLA alleles at a false discovery rate of 0.05. The earlier analysis of approximately 590 of the donors excluded 15 to 20 rarely observed V segments, including chromosome 9 orphons, because counts were too low. Assigning TCR associations to individual alleles was difficult when HLA alleles, especially DR and DQ, strongly co-occurred. The classifier was reported to diagnose cytomegalovirus status with high specificity and sensitivity in both the original and validation cohorts. Because some donors lacked HLA typing at each locus, the association tests relied only on the typed subset. Immune exposure information for the cohort was limited to CMV serostatus.

As for this clone: Its cognate antigen has yet to be identified. No base-level quality is on record; no much larger clone is a single base apart.

The cohort comprised some 700 healthy bone marrow donors. At the time of sampling, all cohort members were nominally healthy, though unrecorded immune exposures were likely present. The donor was CMV seropositive and belonged to the group of 250 to 300 seropositive cohort members. Every donor gave a peripheral blood sample, and the peripheral blood mononuclear cells from that sample were used for TCR beta sequencing. Genomic DNA was extracted from the blood cell samples with the Qiagen DNeasy Blood Extraction Kit. The CDR3 covers 14 residues, taking in both the cysteine and the phenylalanine. The CDR3 DNA has 42 bases and is translated from base 1. V is shortened by 3 bases, J by 6 bases, and the region joining them spans 12 bases. The germline V gene (reference sequence) provides CDR1 MNHEY and CDR2 SMNVEV. The protocol used for the library was the immunoSEQ multiplex PCR assay. For the multiplex PCR, a mixture combining 60 forward primers for TCR Vbeta segments and 13 reverse primers for TCR Jbeta segments was used. Amplification of the CDR3 region of rearranged TCR beta genes was performed with a multiplex PCR assay on genomic DNA. The amplified TCR beta libraries were sequenced on the Illumina HiSeq System as 87-base-pair reads. Processing in the source paper ran as follows. In a later analysis, around 80 million unique TCR beta chains were counted across the roughly 670 repertoires, and roughly 11 million of these chains were shared by at least two donors. A nearest-neighbor algorithm error-corrected the raw reads and collapsed the reads into unique sequences, merging closely related sequences to remove PCR and sequencing errors. V, D and J gene segments were assigned by aligning CDR3 sequences to IMGT reference sequences. For a sequence to be retained, at least a six-nucleotide match to both a V gene segment and a J gene segment was required. A rearrangement was called productive if the CDR3 had no stop codons and remained in frame with V and J, and every other rearrangement was called non-productive. CDR3 was defined by IMGT convention, running from the second conserved V-encoded cysteine to the conserved J-encoded phenylalanine. The earlier analysis of 587 of the donors excluded sequences that lacked an unambiguous match to a single V gene segment. An earlier analysis of around 600 of the donors classified V segments as functional when productive rearrangements were above 56.7% and as segregating when the standard deviation between donors was above 5%. A statistical classification framework was built for diagnosing cytomegalovirus status from the catalog of TCR beta chain sequences. In a later analysis, V and J genes were assigned by comparing TCR nucleotide sequences against IMGT/GENE-DB human TR gene sequences. In a later analysis, CDR3 sequences and most-parsimonious VDJ recombination scenarios were assigned using the TCRdist pipeline. A later analysis defined each TCR beta chain by its CDR3 amino acid sequence plus V-gene family, and excluded reads lacking a unique V-gene family. A later analysis removed several hundred highly shared, low-generation-probability nucleotide sequences to deal with suspected cross-contamination and a sequencing artifact. In a later analysis, a clonal expansion index for each public chain was calculated from normalized within-repertoire ranks of inferred template counts. In a later analysis, generation probabilities were computed using a VDJ recombination model fitted to out-of-frame rearrangements, and the results were checked against IGoR. In a later analysis, hypergeometric tests were used to score TCR-TCR, TCR-HLA and TCR-CMV co-occurrence, with a repertoire-size bias correction applied to TCR pairs. False discovery rates were estimated in a later analysis by permuting HLA or CMV assignments 20 times. A later analysis grouped co-occurring TCRs with DBSCAN, adding TCRdist sequence similarity when clustering within HLA-allele-positive subsets. Repertoires with fewer than 30,000 or more than 120,000 public chains were left out of co-occurrence clustering, as were about 5 repertoires with anomalous nucleotide sharing. TCRdb took over this immuneACCESS table, retaining in-frame rearrangements with V and J assigned. Such tables are incomplete; in checked studies, under half of the missing clones stem from an unresolved V gene, and the remainder is unexplained. V and J calls and clone size are given by that table; D and trimming were obtained from the DNA. The sample table contains roughly 68,000 clones; only one count was recorded for roughly four fifths of them. The ten largest make up approximately 7.8% of the sample.

The source is a woman younger than 45 in good health and CMV-seropositive. Source material: PBMCs. The chain is encoded by TRBV27 joined to TRBJ1-5, and perhaps TRBD1 as D gene, on 6 matching bases. The CDR3 reads CASSFTGYGQPQHF. The nucleotide sequence reads as follows: TGTGCCAGCAGTTTCACAGGGTATGGTCAGCCCCAGCATTTT.